This is a list of T cell receptor beta chains from one sample in a study of circulating CD8 cells and anti-PD-1 response in melanoma. Each CDR3 protein is one row after TCRdb ran MiXCR on the reads. The data contain several hundred distinct CDR3 sequences, roughly 6% of them singletons. The sequences come from CD8+ T cells from PBMCs, collected at baseline or after one month of anti-PD-1 therapy (not recorded which). The receptors derive from a human donor with melanoma. Each CDR3 is given with its conserved first and last residue. D genes are given only for firm matches. Rows may omit the clone size; those that give it use once, few, many or a size class.

d_gene	v_gene	abundance	j_gene	CDR3nt	CDR3aa
TRBD1	TRBV19	few	TRBJ2-2	TGTGCCAGTACCAACCAGGGACAGGGATTCGACACCGGGGAGCTGTTTTTT	CASTNQGQGFDTGELFF
NA	TRBV30	medium-sized	TRBJ2-5	TGTGCCTGGAGTGTATGGGCACAGGAGTACCAAGAGACCCAGTACTTC	CAWSVWAQEYQETQYF
TRBD1	TRBV19	NA	TRBJ2-3	TGTGCCAATAGCATACGGGACAGAAGCACAGATACGCAGTATTTT	CANSIRDRSTDTQYF
NA	TRBV18	medium-sized	TRBJ2-3	TGTGCCAGCTCACCACCTACAGGCCCAGATACGCAGTATTTT	CASSPPTGPDTQYF
TRBD2	TRBV11-1	medium-sized	TRBJ2-1	TGTGCCAGCAGCAGACTAGCGGCCCAACGGGATGAGCAGTTCTTC	CASSRLAAQRDEQFF
TRBD1	TRBV2	NA	TRBJ1-5	TGTGCCAGCAGGGCCACAGGGGGCGGGGATCAGCCCCAGCATTTT	CASRATGGGDQPQHF
NA	TRBV28	medium-sized	TRBJ2-4	TGTGCCAGCAGTCTGCCAAGGGAGACAGTAAAAAACATTCAGTACTTC	CASSLPRETVKNIQYF
NA	TRBV14	medium-sized	TRBJ2-3	TGTGCCAGCAGCCCCACTGGAGGGAGCACAGATACGCAGTATTTT	CASSPTGGSTDTQYF
NA	TRBV7-9	NA	TRBJ1-2	TGTGCCAGCAGCTTTATAGGGGATTCAATCTATGGCTACACCTTC	CASSFIGDSIYGYTF
NA	TRBV19	NA	TRBJ1-1	TGTGCCAGTAGTATTGTGAATTCGGGGGGCCCTGAAGCTTTCTTT	CASSIVNSGGPEAFF